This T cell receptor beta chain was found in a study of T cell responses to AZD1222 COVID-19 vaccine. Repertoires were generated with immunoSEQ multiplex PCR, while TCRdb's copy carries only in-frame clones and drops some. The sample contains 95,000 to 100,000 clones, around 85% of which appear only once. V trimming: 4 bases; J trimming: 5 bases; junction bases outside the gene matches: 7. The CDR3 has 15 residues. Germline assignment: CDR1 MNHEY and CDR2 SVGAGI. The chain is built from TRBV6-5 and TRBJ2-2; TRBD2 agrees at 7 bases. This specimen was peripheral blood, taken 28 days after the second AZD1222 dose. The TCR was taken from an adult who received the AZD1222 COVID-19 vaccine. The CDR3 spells CASSSAGVGTGELFF. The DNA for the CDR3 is TGTGCCAGCAGTTCCGCGGGGGTTGGGACCGGGGAGCTGTTTTTT.